The entry that follows covers one TCR beta chain sequence. The antigen remains unidentified. Germline loops: CDR1 SQVTM, CDR2 ANQGSEA. The CDR3 runs to 13 residues. Germline trimming cut 8 bases from V and 0 bases from J; bases unmatched to any gene: 2. This sample was taken from a study of OX40 agonist ivuxolimab in advanced cancers. Study-level background: Participants averaged about 60 years of age (range about 23 to 80) and were 75% to 90% male.

The repertoire was sequenced with immunoSEQ multiplex PCR; TCRdb's copy has only in-frame clones and lacks some. This table holds about 69,000 clones, 75% to 95% found once. Study results and limitations: A proportion of nonresponders additionally exhibited low normalized T-cell clonal expansion. Expanded clones were, on average, more numerous among CD8+ T cells than CD4+.

Here the sequenced sample was CD4+ or CD8+ T cells sorted from blood, taken in a trial of the OX40 agonist ivuxolimab. The chain combines TRBV29-1 with TRBJ2-3, with 10 bases lining up with TRBD2. The TCR sequence derives from an adult with an advanced solid tumor such as melanoma, head and neck, liver or kidney cancer. The CDR3 DNA reads TGCAGCCAGACTAGCGGGAGCACAGATACGCAGTATTTT. This codes for CSQTSGSTDTQYF.